What follows is one T cell receptor beta chain and its context. What it recognizes is unknown. From whole blood, total RNA was isolated without any sorting of T cells. This entry belongs to a study of monozygotic twins with inflammatory bowel disease. Eight separate reactions per sample yielded the cDNA. Addition of UMIs with a 6-nucleotide sample barcode was achieved by template switching. TCRdb re-called the 5' RACE reads and gives one entry per CDR3 protein, without DNA. The sample table sets out roughly 200,000 distinct CDR3 sequences. In germline, CDR1 is SGHRS, CDR2 YFSETQ. The CDR3 has 15 amino acids. Study-wide findings and caveats: With inverse Simpson as the measure, TCRbeta diversity was lower in IBD patients than in healthy co-twins.

The clonotype originates from a human donor with ulcerative colitis or Crohn's disease, or a healthy co-twin of an affected twin (not recorded which). The chain couples TRBV5-1 to TRBJ1-1; as DNA is missing, the TRBD1 call by TCRdb cannot be tested. Sequenced material: blood. CDR3 region: CASSLQGQMNTEAFF.